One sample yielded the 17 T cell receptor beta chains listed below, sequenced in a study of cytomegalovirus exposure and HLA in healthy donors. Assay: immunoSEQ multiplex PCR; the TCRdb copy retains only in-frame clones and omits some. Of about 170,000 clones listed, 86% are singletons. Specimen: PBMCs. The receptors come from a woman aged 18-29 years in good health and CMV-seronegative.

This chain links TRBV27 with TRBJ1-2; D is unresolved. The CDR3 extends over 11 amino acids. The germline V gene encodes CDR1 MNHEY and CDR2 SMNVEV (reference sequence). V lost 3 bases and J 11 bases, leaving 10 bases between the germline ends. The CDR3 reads CASSFRGWYTF. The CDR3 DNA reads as TGTGCCAGCAGTTTCCGGGGATGGTACACCTTC.

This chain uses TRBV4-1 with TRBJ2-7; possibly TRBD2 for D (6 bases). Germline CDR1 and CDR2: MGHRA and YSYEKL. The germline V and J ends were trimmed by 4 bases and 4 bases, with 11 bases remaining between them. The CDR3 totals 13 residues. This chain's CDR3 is CASSRGTSYEQYF. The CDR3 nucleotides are TGCGCCAGCAGCCGCGGGACCTCGTACGAGCAGTACTTC.

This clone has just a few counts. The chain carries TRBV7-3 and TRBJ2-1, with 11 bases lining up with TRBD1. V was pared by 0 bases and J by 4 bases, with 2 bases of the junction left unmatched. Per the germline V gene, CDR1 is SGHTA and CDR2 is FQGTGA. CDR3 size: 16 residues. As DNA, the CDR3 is TGTGCCAGCAGCTTAACGGGACAGGGGGAGTACAATGAGCAGTTCTTC. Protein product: CASSLTGQGEYNEQFF.

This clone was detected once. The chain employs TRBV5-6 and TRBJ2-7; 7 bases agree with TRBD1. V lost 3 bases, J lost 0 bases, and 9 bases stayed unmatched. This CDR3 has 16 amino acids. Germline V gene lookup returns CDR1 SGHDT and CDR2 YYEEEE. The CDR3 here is CASSSGPGQFSYEQYF. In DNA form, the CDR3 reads TGTGCCAGCAGCTCTGGTCCGGGACAGTTCTCCTACGAGCAGTACTTC.

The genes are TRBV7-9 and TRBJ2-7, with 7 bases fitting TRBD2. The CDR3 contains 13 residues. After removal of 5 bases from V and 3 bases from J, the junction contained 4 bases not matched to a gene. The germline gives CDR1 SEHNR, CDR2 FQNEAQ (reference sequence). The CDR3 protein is CASSDRTSYEQYF. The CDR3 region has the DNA TGTGCCAGCAGCGACCGGACTAGCTACGAGCAGTACTTC.

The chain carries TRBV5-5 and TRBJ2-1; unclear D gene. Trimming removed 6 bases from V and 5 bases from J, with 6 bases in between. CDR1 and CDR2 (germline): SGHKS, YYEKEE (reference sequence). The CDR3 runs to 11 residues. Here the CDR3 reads CASNRDNEQFF. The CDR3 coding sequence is TGTGCCAGCAACAGAGACAATGAGCAGTTCTTC.

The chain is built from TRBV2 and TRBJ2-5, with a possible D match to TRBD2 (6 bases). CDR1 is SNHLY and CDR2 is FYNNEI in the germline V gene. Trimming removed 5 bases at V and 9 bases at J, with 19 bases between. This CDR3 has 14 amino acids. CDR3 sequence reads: CASSQRDWLMSQYF. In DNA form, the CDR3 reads TGTGCCAGCAGTCAAAGGGACTGGCTTATGTCCCAGTACTTC.

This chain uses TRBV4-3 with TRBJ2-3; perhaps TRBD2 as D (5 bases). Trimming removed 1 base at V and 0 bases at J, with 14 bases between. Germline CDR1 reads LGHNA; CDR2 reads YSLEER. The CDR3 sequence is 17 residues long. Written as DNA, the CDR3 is TGCGCCAGCAGCCAAGGGGTCCCGGGAACTAGCACAGATACGCAGTATTTT. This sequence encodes CASSQGVPGTSTDTQYF.

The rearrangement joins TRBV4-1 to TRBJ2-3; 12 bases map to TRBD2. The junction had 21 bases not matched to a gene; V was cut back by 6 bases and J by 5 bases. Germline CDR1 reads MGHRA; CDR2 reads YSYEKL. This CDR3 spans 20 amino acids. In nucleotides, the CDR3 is TGCGCCAGCAGGACAAGATCCCTAGCGGGGGGGCCGCAGGTGATAGATACGCAGTATTTT. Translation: CASRTRSLAGGPQVIDTQYF.

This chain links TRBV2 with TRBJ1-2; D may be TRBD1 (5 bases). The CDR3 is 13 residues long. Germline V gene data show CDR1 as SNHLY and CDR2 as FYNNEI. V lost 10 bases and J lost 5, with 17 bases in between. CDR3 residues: CATKSGGRYGYTF. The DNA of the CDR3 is TGTGCCACTAAGTCCGGGGGTCGGTATGGCTACACCTTC. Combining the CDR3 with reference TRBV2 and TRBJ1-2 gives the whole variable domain EPEVTQTPSHQVTQMGQEVILRCVPISNHLYFYWYRQILGQKVEFLVSFYNNEISEKSEIFDDQFSVERPDGSNFTLKIRSTKLEDSAMYFCATKSGGRYGYTFGSGTRLTVV.

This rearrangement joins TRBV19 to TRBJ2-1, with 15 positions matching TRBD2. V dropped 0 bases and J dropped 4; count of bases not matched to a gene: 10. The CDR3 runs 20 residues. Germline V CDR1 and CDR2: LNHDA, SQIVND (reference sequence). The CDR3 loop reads CASSIDRGWTSGRDYNEQFF. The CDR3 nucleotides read TGTGCCAGTAGTATAGATCGGGGGTGGACTAGCGGGAGGGATTACAATGAGCAGTTCTTC.

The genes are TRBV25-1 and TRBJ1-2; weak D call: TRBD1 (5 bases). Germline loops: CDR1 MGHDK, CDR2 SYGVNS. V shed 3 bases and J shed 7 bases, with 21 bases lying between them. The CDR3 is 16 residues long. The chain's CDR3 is CASSEGSWGGIGGYTF. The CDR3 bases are TGTGCCAGCAGTGAGGGTTCGTGGGGGGGAATAGGTGGCTACACCTTC.

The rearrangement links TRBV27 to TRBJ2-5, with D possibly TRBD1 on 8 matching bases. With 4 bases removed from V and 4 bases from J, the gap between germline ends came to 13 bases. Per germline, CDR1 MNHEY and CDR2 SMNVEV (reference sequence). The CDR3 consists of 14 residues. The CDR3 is CASSSQGGGETQYF. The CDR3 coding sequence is TGTGCCAGCAGTTCACAGGGGGGGGGAGAGACCCAGTACTTC.

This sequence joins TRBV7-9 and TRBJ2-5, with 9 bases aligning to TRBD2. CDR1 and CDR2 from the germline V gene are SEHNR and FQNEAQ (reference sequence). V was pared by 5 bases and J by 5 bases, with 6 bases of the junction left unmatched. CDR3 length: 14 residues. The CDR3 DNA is TGTGCCAGCAGCGGAGCGGGAGGTCCGGAGACCCAGTACTTC. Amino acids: CASSGAGGPETQYF.

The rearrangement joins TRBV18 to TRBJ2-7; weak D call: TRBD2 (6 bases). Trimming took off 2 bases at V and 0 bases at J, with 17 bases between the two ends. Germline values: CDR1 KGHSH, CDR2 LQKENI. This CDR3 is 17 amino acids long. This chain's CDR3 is CASSPREPGRGSYEQYF. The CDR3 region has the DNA TGTGCCAGCTCACCAAGGGAGCCGGGGCGGGGCTCCTACGAGCAGTACTTC.

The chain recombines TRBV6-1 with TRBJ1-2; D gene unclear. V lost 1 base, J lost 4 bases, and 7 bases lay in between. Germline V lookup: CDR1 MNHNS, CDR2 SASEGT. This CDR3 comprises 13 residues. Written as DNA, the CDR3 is TGTGCCAGCAGTGAAGGGGGAGGCTATGGCTACACCTTC. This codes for CASSEGGGYGYTF.

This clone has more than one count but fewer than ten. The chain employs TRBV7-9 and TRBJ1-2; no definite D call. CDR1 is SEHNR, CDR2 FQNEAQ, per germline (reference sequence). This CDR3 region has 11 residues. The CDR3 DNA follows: TGTACCACGGGTGCGGACTATGGCTACACCTTC. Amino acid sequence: CTTGADYGYTF.